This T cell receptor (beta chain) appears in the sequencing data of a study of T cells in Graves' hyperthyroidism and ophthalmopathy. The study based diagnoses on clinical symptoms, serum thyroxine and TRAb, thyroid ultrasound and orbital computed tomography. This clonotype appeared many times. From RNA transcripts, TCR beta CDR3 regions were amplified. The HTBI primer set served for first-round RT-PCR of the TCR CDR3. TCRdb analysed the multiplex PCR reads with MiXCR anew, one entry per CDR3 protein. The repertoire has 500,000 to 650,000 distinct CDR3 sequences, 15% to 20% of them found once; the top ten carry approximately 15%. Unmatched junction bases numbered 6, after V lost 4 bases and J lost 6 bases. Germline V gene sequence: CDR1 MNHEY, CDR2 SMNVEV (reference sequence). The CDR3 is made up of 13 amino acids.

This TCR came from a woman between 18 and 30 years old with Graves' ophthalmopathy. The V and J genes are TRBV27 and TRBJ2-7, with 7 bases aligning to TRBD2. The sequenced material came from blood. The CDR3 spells CASSSREAVEQYF. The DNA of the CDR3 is TGTGCCAGCAGTTCCCGGGAGGCAGTCGAGCAGTACTTC.